The clone carrying this T cell receptor beta chain was detected only a few times. Its cognate antigen is unknown. Though probably carrying unrecorded immune exposures, donors were nominally healthy at sampling. The data originate from a study of cytomegalovirus exposure and HLA in healthy donors. Overall study context: Of the donors genotyped, some 400 in all, about 82% fell in the Caucasian-associated ancestry cluster.

Trimming cost V 4 bases and J 5 bases, with 17 bases left between them. The germline V gene has CDR1 LGHNA and CDR2 YSLEER. This CDR3 region has 15 residues. Study observations and caveats: Usually a TCR sequence was rare, but some public TCRs were found in many donors. Versus the approximately 670-donor mean, an Asian-associated ancestry cluster reportedly showed fewer N-insertions in a later analysis.

Both 60 Vbeta primers and 13 Jbeta primers went into the PCR. Only in-frame clones appear in the TCRdb table, and some are missing; sequencing was by immunoSEQ multiplex PCR. The top ten clones hold roughly 6.2% of a sample with roughly 140,000 clones, 75% to 85% of them seen once. The chain couples TRBV4-3 to TRBJ2-5; D unresolved. The source material was PBMCs. The clonotype comes from a woman in her forties in good health and CMV-seropositive. CDR3 bases: TGCGCCAGCAGCCCCGAATCCTCCCCTCGGGAGACCCAGTACTTC. Protein: CASSPESSPRETQYF.